One T cell receptor (beta chain) is described in this entry. In the authors' methods: Nucleated cell number was recorded as an estimate derived from reference gene primer amplification. The data were produced by immunoSEQ multiplex PCR, yet TCRdb's version contains in-frame clones alone and is incomplete. D and trimming come from the DNA, and the V and J calls and clone size come from that table. This table holds more than 200,000 clones, about 85% found once. Trimming pared 5 bases from V and 2 bases from J, leaving 11 bases between. This CDR3 is built from 14 residues. Germline assignment: CDR1 MRHNA and CDR2 SNTAGT. The source of the sample is a study of blood T cell repertoires in COVID-19. Overall study context: Specimens from acute and convalescent COVID-19 originated in the United States, Italy and Spain. PBMCs, B-cell-depleted T cells, or T cells provided the cDNA or gDNA that made up the material.

The chain joins TRBV6-4 to TRBJ2-3; a possible D gene is TRBD1 (5 bases). This sequence was found in a man between 18 and 35 years old with active or convalescent COVID-19. The sequenced sample was peripheral blood. CDR3 in DNA: TGTGCCAGCAGTAACGGACACCTCACAGATACGCAGTATTTT. Protein sequence: CASSNGHLTDTQYF.